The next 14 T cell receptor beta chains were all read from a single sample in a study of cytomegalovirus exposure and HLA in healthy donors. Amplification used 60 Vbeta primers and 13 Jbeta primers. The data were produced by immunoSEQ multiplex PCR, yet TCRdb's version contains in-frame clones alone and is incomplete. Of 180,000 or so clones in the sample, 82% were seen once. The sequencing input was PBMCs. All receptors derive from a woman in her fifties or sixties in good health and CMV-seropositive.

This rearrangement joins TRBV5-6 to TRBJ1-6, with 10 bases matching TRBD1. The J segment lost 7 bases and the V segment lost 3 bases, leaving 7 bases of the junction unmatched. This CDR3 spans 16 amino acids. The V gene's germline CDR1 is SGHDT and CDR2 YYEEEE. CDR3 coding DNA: TGTGCCAGCAGCTCCAGACAGGGGGCGCTCAATTCACCCCTCCACTTT. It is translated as CASSSRQGALNSPLHF.

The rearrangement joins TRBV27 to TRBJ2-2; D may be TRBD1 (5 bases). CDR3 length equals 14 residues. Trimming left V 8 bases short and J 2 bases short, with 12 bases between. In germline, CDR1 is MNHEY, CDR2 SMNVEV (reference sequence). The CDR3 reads CASARQINTGELFF. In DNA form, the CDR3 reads TGTGCCAGCGCCAGACAGATTAACACCGGGGAGCTGTTTTTT.

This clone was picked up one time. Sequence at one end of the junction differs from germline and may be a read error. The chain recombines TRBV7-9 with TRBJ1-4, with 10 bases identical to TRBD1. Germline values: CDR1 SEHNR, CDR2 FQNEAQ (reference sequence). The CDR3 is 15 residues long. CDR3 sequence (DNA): TGTTCCAGCAGCTTAACGGGACAGGGGAATGAAAAACTGTTTTTT. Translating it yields CSSSLTGQGNEKLFF.

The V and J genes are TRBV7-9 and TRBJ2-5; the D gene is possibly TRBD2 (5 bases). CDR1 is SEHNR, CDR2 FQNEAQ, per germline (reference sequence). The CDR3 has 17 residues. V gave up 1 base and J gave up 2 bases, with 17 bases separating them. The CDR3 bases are TGTGCCAGCAGCTTAGGTGAGGGTTCCAGCGAGCAAGAGACCCAGTACTTC. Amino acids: CASSLGEGSSEQETQYF.

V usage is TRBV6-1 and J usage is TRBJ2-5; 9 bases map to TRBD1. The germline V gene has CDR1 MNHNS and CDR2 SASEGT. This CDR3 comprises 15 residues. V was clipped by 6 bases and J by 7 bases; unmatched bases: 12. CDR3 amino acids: CASSRSWTGDRTQYF. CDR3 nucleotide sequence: TGTGCCAGCAGCCGATCTTGGACAGGGGATAGGACCCAGTACTTC.

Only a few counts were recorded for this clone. CDR3 nucleotide sequence: TGCGCCAGCAGGAAAAGTAGCCTTAGCACAGATACGCAGTATTTT. Amino acid sequence: CASRKSSLSTDTQYF. V gene TRBV10-2 combines with J gene TRBJ2-3; no firm D call. Trimming removed 6 bases at V and 0 bases at J, with 13 bases between. CDR3 length equals 15 residues. The germline V gene has CDR1 WSHSY and CDR2 SAAADI.

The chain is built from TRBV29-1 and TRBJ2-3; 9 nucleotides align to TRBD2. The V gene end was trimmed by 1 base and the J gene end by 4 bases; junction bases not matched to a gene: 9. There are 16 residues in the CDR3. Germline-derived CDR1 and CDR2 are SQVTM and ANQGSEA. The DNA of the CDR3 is TGCAGCGTTGAAGGGCGACTAGCGGAGAGTCCAGATACGCAGTATTTT. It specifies CSVEGRLAESPDTQYF.

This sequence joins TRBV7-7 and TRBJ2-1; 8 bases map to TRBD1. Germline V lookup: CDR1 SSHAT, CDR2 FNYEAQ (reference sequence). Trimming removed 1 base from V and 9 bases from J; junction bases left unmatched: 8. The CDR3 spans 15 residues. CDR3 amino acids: CASSLGGRGTGEQFF. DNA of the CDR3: TGTGCCAGCAGCTTAGGGGGAAGGGGGACAGGTGAGCAGTTCTTC. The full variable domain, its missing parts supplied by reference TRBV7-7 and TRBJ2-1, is GAGVSQSPRYKVTKRGQDVTLRCDPISSHATLYWYQQALGQGPEFLTYFNYEAQPDKSGLPSDRFSAERPEGSISTLTIQRTEQRDSAMYRCASSLGGRGTGEQFFGPGTRLTVL.

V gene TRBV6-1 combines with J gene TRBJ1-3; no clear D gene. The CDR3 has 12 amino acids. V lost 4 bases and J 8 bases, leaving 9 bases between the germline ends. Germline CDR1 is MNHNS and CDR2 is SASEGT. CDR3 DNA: TGTGCCAGCAGTGCAGCGGCTGACACCATATATTTT. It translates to CASSAAADTIYF.

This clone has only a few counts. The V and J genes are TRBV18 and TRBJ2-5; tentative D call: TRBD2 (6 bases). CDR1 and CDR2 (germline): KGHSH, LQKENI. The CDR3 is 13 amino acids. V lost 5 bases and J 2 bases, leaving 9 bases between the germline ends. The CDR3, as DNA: TGTGCCAGCTCAGCGGGATTTCAAGAGACCCAGTACTTC. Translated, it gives CASSAGFQETQYF.

The CDR3 DNA follows: TGTGCCATCAGTGGGGCTAGCGGGAGGCCCCCAGAGACCCAGTACTTC. Protein sequence: CAISGASGRPPETQYF. V is TRBV10-3 and J is TRBJ2-5, with 11 bases matching TRBD2. The CDR3 is 16 amino acids. The V gene end was trimmed by 4 bases and the J gene end by 4 bases; junction bases not matched to a gene: 8. Germline V gene data show CDR1 as ENHRY and CDR2 as SYGVKD.

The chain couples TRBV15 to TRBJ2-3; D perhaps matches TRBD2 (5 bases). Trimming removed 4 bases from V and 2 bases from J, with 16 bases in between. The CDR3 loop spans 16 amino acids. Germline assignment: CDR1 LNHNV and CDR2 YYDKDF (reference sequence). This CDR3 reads CATSTDLDDYTDTQYF. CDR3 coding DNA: TGTGCCACCAGCACGGACTTGGACGACTACACAGATACGCAGTATTTT.

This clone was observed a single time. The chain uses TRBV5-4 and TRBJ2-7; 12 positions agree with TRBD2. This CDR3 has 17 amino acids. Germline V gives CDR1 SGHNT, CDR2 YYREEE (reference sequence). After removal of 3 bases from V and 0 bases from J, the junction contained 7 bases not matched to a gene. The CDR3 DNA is TGTGCCAGCAGCTCCAGGAGGACTAGCGGGGCCTCCTACGAGCAGTACTTC. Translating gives CASSSRRTSGASYEQYF.

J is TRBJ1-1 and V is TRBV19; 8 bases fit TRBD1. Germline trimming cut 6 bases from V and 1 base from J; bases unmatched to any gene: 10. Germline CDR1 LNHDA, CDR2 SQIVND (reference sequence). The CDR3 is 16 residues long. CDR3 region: CASRIGQGDWNTEAFF. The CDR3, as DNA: TGTGCCAGTAGAATCGGACAGGGTGACTGGAACACTGAAGCTTTCTTT.